A single sample is the source of the 11 T cell receptor beta chains below, sequenced in a study of cytomegalovirus exposure and HLA in healthy donors (TCRdb year 2017). Library preparation was by the immunoSEQ multiplex PCR assay. The multiplex PCR relied on a mix of 60 forward primers for TCR Vbeta segments and 13 reverse primers for TCR Jbeta segments. Sourced from immuneACCESS, this table was stored by TCRdb with only in-frame sequences that have V and J called. A share of the clones is absent; for the studies checked, an unresolved V gene accounts for under half, and the remainder has no known explanation. Across this sample there are around 150,000 clones, with less than 90% seen only once. In total, the top ten clones hold 1.5% to 2.5% of the sample. The sample consisted of PBMCs. Receptors were obtained from a young man in good health and CMV-seronegative.

This clone was found once. The chain uses TRBV11-2 and TRBJ2-5; 8 nucleotides agree with TRBD1. The J call may be mistaken, given a closer DNA end match to TRBJ2-7. Germline-derived CDR1 and CDR2 are SGHAT and FQNNGV. CDR3 length equals 14 residues. The CDR3 sequence is CASSYLTGAYEQYF. CDR3 nucleotide sequence: TGTGCCAGCAGCTACCTGACAGGGGCCTACGAGCAGTACTTC.

The V gene is TRBV4-3, the J gene TRBJ2-1, with 9 bases that match TRBD2. The CDR3 is made up of 15 amino acids. V gave up 4 bases and J gave up 4 bases; unmatched junction bases: 5. Germline-derived CDR1 and CDR2 are LGHNA and YSLEER. CDR3 nucleotides: TGCGCCAGCAGCCTCCAGCGGGAGGCTTACAATGAGCAGTTCTTC. Translation: CASSLQREAYNEQFF.

J is TRBJ2-1 and V is TRBV5-1, with 10 bases aligning to TRBD2. The V and J ends lost 4 bases and 7 bases, in that order; junction bases with no gene match: 5. CDR3 size: 14 residues. Per the germline V gene, CDR1 is SGHRS and CDR2 is YFSETQ. The CDR3 region is CASSRTSGENEQFF. CDR3 in DNA: TGCGCCAGCAGCAGGACTAGCGGAGAGAATGAGCAGTTCTTC. The full variable domain, in which reference TRBV5-1 and TRBJ2-1 provide the parts outside the CDR3, is KAGVTQTPRYLIKTRGQQVTLSCSPISGHRSVSWYQQTPGQGLQFLFEYFSETQRNKGNFPGRFSGRQFSNSRSEMNVSTLELGDSALYLCASSRTSGENEQFFGPGTRLTVL.

The rearrangement joins TRBV7-9 to TRBJ2-4; 10 bases map to TRBD2. The CDR3 length is 17 residues. CDR1 and CDR2 (germline): SEHNR, FQNEAQ (reference sequence). After removal of 5 bases from V and 8 bases from J, the junction contained 15 bases not matched to a gene. DNA for the CDR3: TGTGCCAGCAGCCCTGGGGGAGCGGGAGGGCCCTGGGACATTCAGTACTTC. Translated: CASSPGGAGGPWDIQYF.

The CDR3 reads CASSGQVGTEAFF. The CDR3 DNA reads TGTGCCAGCAGTGGACAGGTTGGAACTGAAGCTTTCTTT. V and J are TRBV25-1 and TRBJ1-1; D might be TRBD1 (6 bases). Between the trimmed V and J ends, which lost 4 bases and 5 bases, there was a span of 11 bases. In germline, CDR1 is MGHDK, CDR2 SYGVNS. The CDR3 extends over 13 amino acids.

This clone was seen only a few times. The chain is built from TRBV19 and TRBJ1-3, with no clear D. CDR1 is LNHDA and CDR2 is SQIVND in the germline V gene (reference sequence). This CDR3 comprises 12 residues. Trimming removed 6 bases at V and 4 bases at J, with 7 bases between. The CDR3 here is CASSSGGNTIYF. CDR3 DNA sequence: TGTGCCAGTAGCAGTGGCGGAAACACCATATATTTT.

The chain links TRBV5-1 to TRBJ2-3, with 7 bases matching TRBD1. CDR1 SGHRS and CDR2 YFSETQ come from the germline V gene. The CDR3 is made up of 14 amino acids. With 2 bases clipped from V and 2 bases from J, the junction kept 2 bases outside the gene matches. The CDR3 DNA sequence: TGCGCCAGCAGCTTCAGGGGGAACACAGATACGCAGTATTTT. Its protein product is CASSFRGNTDTQYF.

The chain recombines TRBV10-3 with TRBJ1-3; no firm D call. The germline V gene encodes CDR1 ENHRY and CDR2 SYGVKD. With 6 bases removed from V and 2 bases from J, the gap between germline ends came to 11 bases. The CDR3 spans 14 residues. CDR3 bases: TGTGCCATCAGACCTCATTCGGCTGGAAACACCATATATTTT. Protein sequence: CAIRPHSAGNTIYF.

V and J are TRBV29-1 and TRBJ2-7, with 8 bases lining up with TRBD1. Trimming cost V 3 bases and J 4 bases; bases outside gene matches: 8. Germline lookup yields CDR1 SQVTM and CDR2 ANQGSEA. There are 14 residues in the CDR3. The DNA for the CDR3 is TGCAGCGTTGAGCAGGGGGCGCGAGGGTACGAGCAGTACTTC. Protein: CSVEQGARGYEQYF.

The chain employs TRBV19 and TRBJ2-2; D uncertain. CDR3 length: 11 residues. Deletions cut 10 bases from V and 3 bases from J, with 6 bases between. Germline V gene data show CDR1 as LNHDA and CDR2 as SQIVND (reference sequence). The CDR3 region is CATLYTGELFF. CDR3 in DNA: TGTGCCACCCTCTACACCGGGGAGCTGTTTTTT.

The V gene is TRBV5-4, the J gene TRBJ1-6; no reliable D call. Germline assignment: CDR1 SGHNT and CDR2 YYREEE (reference sequence). V was cut by 0 bases and J by 5 bases, with 12 bases left in between. The CDR3 contains 16 residues. The DNA for the CDR3 is TGTGCCAGCAGCTTGGCCCCTGCTGGAGATAATTCACCCCTCCACTTT. Encoded protein: CASSLAPAGDNSPLHF.